This T cell receptor (beta chain) was recovered during a study of beta chain features in type 1 diabetes. Isolated RNA was reverse transcribed in full, so expressed TCRB transcripts were sequenced. Some clones are missing from TCRdb's copy, which holds only in-frame ones; the method was immunoSEQ multiplex PCR. Found here are 620,000 or so clones, roughly a sixth of them singletons; the top ten hold roughly 0.098%. Germline V gene sequence: CDR1 ENHRY, CDR2 SYGVKD. V lost 4 bases and J lost 0; bases outside the gene matches: 5. The CDR3 sequence is 16 residues long. The receptor comes from a man in his late teens or twenties in good health. The chain is built from TRBV10-3 and TRBJ2-3; 9 bases agree with TRBD2. Sequenced sample: naive CD4+ T cells from blood. CDR3: CAISGGGGASTDTQYF. The CDR3 region has the DNA TGTGCCATCAGTGGCGGCGGGGGGGCCAGCACAGATACGCAGTATTTT.